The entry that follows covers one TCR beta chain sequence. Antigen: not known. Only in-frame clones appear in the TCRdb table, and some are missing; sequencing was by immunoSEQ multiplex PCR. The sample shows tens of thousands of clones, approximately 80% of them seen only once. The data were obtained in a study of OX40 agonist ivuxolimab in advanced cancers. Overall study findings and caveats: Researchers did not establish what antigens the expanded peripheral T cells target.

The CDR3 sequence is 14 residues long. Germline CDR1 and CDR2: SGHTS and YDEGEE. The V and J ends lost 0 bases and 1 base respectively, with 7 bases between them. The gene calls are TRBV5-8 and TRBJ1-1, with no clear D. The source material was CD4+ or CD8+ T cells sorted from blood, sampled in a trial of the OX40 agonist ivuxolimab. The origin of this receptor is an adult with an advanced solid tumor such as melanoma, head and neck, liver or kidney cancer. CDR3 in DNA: TGTGCCAGCAGCTTGGGGACTACGAACACTGAAGCTTTCTTT. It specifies CASSLGTTNTEAFF.